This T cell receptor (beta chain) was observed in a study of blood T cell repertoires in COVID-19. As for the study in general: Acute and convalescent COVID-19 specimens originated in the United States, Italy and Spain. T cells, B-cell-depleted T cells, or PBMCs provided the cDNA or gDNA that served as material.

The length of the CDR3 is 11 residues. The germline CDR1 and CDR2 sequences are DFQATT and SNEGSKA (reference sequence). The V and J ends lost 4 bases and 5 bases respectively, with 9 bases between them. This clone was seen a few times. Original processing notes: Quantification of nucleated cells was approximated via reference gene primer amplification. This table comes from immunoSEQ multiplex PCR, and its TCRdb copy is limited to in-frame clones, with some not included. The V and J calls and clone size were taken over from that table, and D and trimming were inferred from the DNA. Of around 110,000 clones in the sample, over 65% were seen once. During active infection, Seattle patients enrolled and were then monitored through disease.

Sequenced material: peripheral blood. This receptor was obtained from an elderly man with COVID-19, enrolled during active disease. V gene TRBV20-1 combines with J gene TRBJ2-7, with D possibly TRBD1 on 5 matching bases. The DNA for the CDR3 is TGCAGTGCTACCGACAGAAACGAGCAGTACTTC. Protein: CSATDRNEQYF.